These 14 T cell receptor beta chains were all obtained from the same sample, sequenced in a study of shared clonotypes between healthy human individuals. Produced via immunoSEQ multiplex PCR; TCRdb's table is partial and in-frame only. The top ten hold about 12% of the sample, which has about half a million clones, over 70% seen once. Sequenced: PBMCs. The receptors originated from a woman in her 40s in good health. Some clones in this sample may be carry-over from other donors' samples.

The V and J genes are TRBV2 and TRBJ2-3; D not resolved. V was shortened by 7 bases and J by 6 bases, with 17 bases between the two germline ends. Per the germline V gene, CDR1 is SNHLY and CDR2 is FYNNEI. This CDR3 has 14 amino acids. CDR3: CASIRTPIVDTQYF. In DNA, the CDR3 is TGTGCCAGCATTCGGACCCCCATTGTGGATACGCAGTATTTT.

The chain carries TRBV11-1 and TRBJ1-2; weak D call: TRBD1 (5 bases). Trimming shortened V by 3 bases and J by 2 bases, and 13 bases separated the two germline ends. The CDR3 is 15 amino acids. Looked up from germline, CDR1 is SGHAT and CDR2 is FQDESV (reference sequence). The CDR3 sequence is CASSFRAQDNYGYTF. The CDR3 DNA reads TGTGCCAGCAGCTTCCGGGCACAGGACAACTATGGCTACACCTTC.

This clone was detected once. This rearrangement joins TRBV6-5 to TRBJ1-2; D remains unclear. Per the germline V gene, CDR1 is MNHEY and CDR2 is SVGAGI. Trimming removed 0 bases from V and 4 bases from J, with 15 bases in between. The CDR3 consists of 16 residues. CDR3 sequence (DNA): TGTGCCAGCAGTTACTCGAAGTTTAATCGTATCTATGGCTACACCTTC. This sequence encodes CASSYSKFNRIYGYTF.

This clone was picked up one time. The V gene is TRBV7-9, the J gene TRBJ2-7; D may be TRBD2 (6 bases). Germline V gives CDR1 SEHNR, CDR2 FQNEAQ (reference sequence). Trimming stripped 6 bases from V and 2 bases from J, with 11 bases between. The length of the CDR3 is 13 residues. The CDR3 loop reads CASRPGLTYEQYF. For the CDR3, the DNA is TGTGCCAGCAGGCCGGGACTTACCTACGAGCAGTACTTC.

The chain combines TRBV14 with TRBJ2-1, with 7 bases fitting TRBD1. There are 15 residues in the CDR3. Germline CDR1 is SGHDN and CDR2 is FVKESK. The J segment lost 4 bases and the V segment lost 0 bases, leaving 3 bases of the junction unmatched. CDR3 in DNA: TGTGCCAGCAGCCAAGACCCGGGACAGTACAATGAGCAGTTCTTC. Translating gives CASSQDPGQYNEQFF.

For this clone: Other DNA sequences within the sample encode an identical CDR3. The V gene is TRBV27, the J gene TRBJ2-3; a possible D gene is TRBD1 (5 bases). The CDR3 totals 11 residues. Germline V gives CDR1 MNHEY, CDR2 SMNVEV (reference sequence). With 5 bases removed from V and 5 bases from J, the gap between germline ends came to 5 bases. The CDR3 here is CASSRGDTQYF. In DNA form, the CDR3 reads TGTGCCAGCAGTAGGGGAGATACGCAGTATTTT.

The V call is TRBV5-5, the J call TRBJ1-2, with D possibly being TRBD1 (6 bases). The germline V gene has CDR1 SGHKS and CDR2 YYEKEE (reference sequence). The CDR3 extends over 11 amino acids. V was cut by 4 bases and J by 8 bases, with 9 bases left in between. The CDR3 coding sequence is TGTGCCAGCAGCGCAGGGGACGGCTACACCTTC. This sequence encodes CASSAGDGYTF.

V and J are TRBV4-2 and TRBJ1-4; D call uncertain. This CDR3 is 14 amino acids long. CDR1 LGHNA and CDR2 YNFKEQ come from the germline V gene. V was trimmed by 3 bases and J by 1 base, leaving 6 bases between them. CDR3 bases: TGTGCCAGCAGCCAGGTGGGAACTAATGAAAAACTGTTTTTT. Translated: CASSQVGTNEKLFF.

The chain carries TRBV27 and TRBJ1-1; TRBD1 aligns across 8 bases. The CDR3 sequence is 14 residues long. From germline, CDR1 is MNHEY and CDR2 SMNVEV (reference sequence). Unmatched junction bases numbered 3, after V lost 3 bases and J lost 3 bases. Here the CDR3 reads CASSLTGEDTEAFF. The CDR3, as DNA: TGTGCCAGCAGTTTGACAGGGGAAGACACTGAAGCTTTCTTT.

This clone has a count of ten or more. V usage is TRBV6-1 and J usage is TRBJ1-2; D is perhaps TRBD1 (5 bases). Germline-derived CDR1 and CDR2 are MNHNS and SASEGT. V shed 7 bases and J shed 0 bases, with 15 bases lying between them. The CDR3 consists of 15 residues. CDR3 loop: CASTPTDYANYGYTF. CDR3 DNA: TGTGCCAGCACCCCGACAGACTATGCTAACTATGGCTACACCTTC.

As concerns this clone: Only one base separates this from a far larger clonotype, so it likely reflects a read error. The chain recombines TRBV4-1 with TRBJ2-5; TRBD1 is a possible D gene (5 bases). V lost 4 bases and J lost 5, with 17 bases in between. CDR1 and CDR2 (germline): MGHRA, YSYEKL. There are 15 residues in the CDR3. CDR3: CASSLATVGVETQYF. The CDR3 DNA follows: TGCGCCAGCAGCCTTGCGACAGTGGGCGTGGAGACCCAGTACTTC.

Notes on this clone: Being one base from a much bigger clone, this may be a read error. The chain is built from TRBV19 and TRBJ2-3; a possible D gene is TRBD1 (5 bases). This CDR3 region has 14 residues. CDR1 and CDR2 (germline): LNHDA, SQIVND (reference sequence). The CDR3 spells CASSTRVGTDTQCF. The CDR3 bases are TGTGCCAGTAGTACCAGGGTAGGCACAGATACGCAGTGTTTT.

Worth noting for this clone: This likely reflects a read error, since a far larger clone is one base away. The sample carries other DNA sequences with the same CDR3. The chain couples TRBV9 to TRBJ1-1; D perhaps matches TRBD1 (6 bases). This CDR3 spans 16 amino acids. Germline V gene lookup returns CDR1 SGDLS and CDR2 YYNGEE. This CDR3 reads CASSVAGQGDNTEALF. DNA for the CDR3: TGTGCCAGCAGCGTAGCGGGACAAGGGGACAACACTGAAGCTTTATTT.

This clone showed up just once. The chain recombines TRBV28 with TRBJ2-7, with 11 bases fitting TRBD1. The CDR3 loop spans 13 amino acids. Germline CDR1 reads MDHEN; CDR2 reads SYDVKM. The V and J ends lost 6 bases and 3 bases, in that order; junction bases with no gene match: 1. This CDR3 reads CASRGTGGYEQYF. The CDR3 region has the DNA TGTGCCAGCAGAGGGACAGGGGGCTACGAGCAGTACTTC.